This T cell receptor (beta chain) was captured by sequencing in a study of blood T cell repertoires in COVID-19. Study context: The United States, Italy and Spain supplied acute and convalescent COVID-19 samples. T cells, B-cell-depleted T cells, or PBMCs supplied cDNA or gDNA.

In the original analysis: Reference gene primer amplification gave estimated nucleated cell counts. Libraries were prepared by immunoSEQ multiplex PCR; TCRdb keeps only in-frame clonotypes and omits some of them. V and J calls and clone size are as listed in that table; D and trimming were resolved from the DNA. The data contain fewer than 200,000 clones, roughly 80% of them seen just once; the ten biggest clones take up 6% to 8%. CDR3 size: 20 residues. V was clipped by 8 bases and J by 0 bases; unmatched bases: 22. CDR1 and CDR2 from the germline V gene are MNHEY and SMNVEV (reference sequence). Sequencing was done on a sample of peripheral blood. The sequence was obtained from a woman in her 70s with COVID-19, enrolled during active disease. The rearrangement joins TRBV27 to TRBJ2-4; 7 bases line up with TRBD2. The CDR3 sequence: CASRPGLAEPYRVAKNIQYF. The CDR3 nucleotides read TGTGCCAGCCGCCCTGGGCTAGCGGAACCATATAGAGTAGCCAAAAACATTCAGTACTTC.